The clone carrying this TCR beta chain was found a few times. The antigen remains undetermined. The data stem from a study of tumor-infiltrating lymphocytes in localized non-small cell lung cancer. As for the study in general: Patients included smokers and never-smokers with various histologies, some sampled after neoadjuvant chemotherapy.

Study results and caveats: Different pieces of the same tissue went to different assays, confounding technical variation with intratumor heterogeneity. Only some patients had TCR sequencing, depending on available tissue.

Trimming removed 1 base from V and 2 bases from J, with 11 bases in between. Germline V gene sequence: CDR1 SGHTA, CDR2 FQGNSA. The length of the CDR3 is 16 residues. Sequenced by immunoSEQ multiplex PCR; TCRdb stores in-frame clones only, minus some. The table has around 9,000 clones, around 77% seen once. Sequencing was done on a sample of uninvolved lung tissue not adjacent to the tumor. The chain is built from TRBV7-2 and TRBJ1-4; a weak D match, TRBD1 (5 bases). This sequence originates from a human donor with non-small cell lung cancer. CDR3 residues: CASSLGSGWTNEKLFF. In nucleotides, the CDR3 is TGTGCCAGCAGCTTAGGCTCAGGGTGGACTAATGAAAAACTGTTTTTT.